The clone carrying this TCR beta chain occurred many times. Its antigen remains unidentified. The data originate from a study of identical twins. Study-wide results and caveats: Fewer insertions were carried by abundant cord blood beta clonotypes, but none was seen in memory repertoires. Zero-insertion results could be subject to partial confounding by invariant MAIT and iNKT cells. Beta out-of-frame sequences showed weaker excess sharing between twins.

CDR1 MGHDK and CDR2 SYGVNS come from the germline V gene. The CDR3 has 15 amino acids. The V gene end was trimmed by 5 bases and the J gene end by 3 bases; junction bases not matched to a gene: 5. Unique molecular identifiers were present on cDNA, and template switching added a universal primer site. Each CDR3 protein is one row after TCRdb ran MiXCR on the 5' RACE reads. The table includes just under 650,000 distinct CDR3 sequences, under 8.5% detected once. These data are also associated with another study on yellow fever vaccine responses in identical twins.

The specimen sequenced was PBMCs. The receptor comes from a woman younger than 30 in good health. The gene calls are TRBV25-1 and TRBJ2-2; 8 nucleotides match TRBD2. The CDR3 region is CASSRGGGYTGELFF. The CDR3 coding sequence is TGTGCCAGCAGTCGGGGGGGCGGATACACCGGGGAGCTGTTTTTT.